The sequence of this TCR beta chain was determined in a study of CD8 T cells in ankylosing spondylitis. At least ten counts were recorded for this clonotype. Germline V gene data show CDR1 as MNHEY and CDR2 as SVGAGI. The CDR3 covers 12 residues. J gave up 5 bases and V 8 bases, and 5 bases lay outside the gene matches. TCRdb processed the 5' RACE reads anew with MiXCR; each CDR3 protein has one entry. This table has around 88,000 distinct CDR3 sequences, 8.5% to 9% appearing once. This sequence was found in a male donor with ankylosing spondylitis or in good health (not recorded which). The rearrangement links TRBV6-5 to TRBJ1-2, with 7 positions matching TRBD1. Sequenced: blood, either unsorted or a sorted T cell fraction (not recorded which). CDR3 region: CASHGTDYGYTF. The CDR3 coding sequence is TGTGCCAGCCACGGGACAGATTATGGCTACACCTTC.